This passage covers 12 T cell receptor beta chains from one sample sequenced in a study of blood T cell repertoires in COVID-19. Sequenced by immunoSEQ multiplex PCR; TCRdb stores in-frame clones only, minus some. The table records around 140,000 clones, around 87% of them present only once. The specimen was PBMCs or T cells enriched from blood (not recorded which). These receptors came from a man aged 55 to 69 who had recovered from COVID-19.

V usage is TRBV30 and J usage is TRBJ1-5; 8 positions agree with TRBD1. With V trimmed by 7 bases and J by 0 bases, 5 bases remained unmatched. Germline V gene lookup returns CDR1 GTSNPN and CDR2 SVGIG (reference sequence). This CDR3 is built from 14 residues. Here the CDR3 reads CAYWTGHSNQPQHF. The DNA for the CDR3 is TGTGCCTATTGGACAGGGCATAGCAATCAGCCCCAGCATTTT.

This chain connects TRBV19 to TRBJ1-1; 9 positions match TRBD1. The ends lost 4 bases at V and 5 bases at J; junction bases unmatched: 5. The germline gives CDR1 LNHDA, CDR2 SQIVND (reference sequence). This CDR3 has 14 residues. CDR3 sequence (DNA): TGTGCCAGTAGTAGACTACAGGGGGCGACTGAAGCTTTCTTT. Translation gives CASSRLQGATEAFF.

The chain employs TRBV28 and TRBJ2-5, with 8 bases identical to TRBD2. V shed 2 bases, J shed 5 bases, and the junction held 7 bases outside the gene matches. Germline V CDR1 and CDR2: MDHEN, SYDVKM. The CDR3 is 15 amino acids. CDR3 sequence reads: CASSLGTRYSETQYF. The CDR3 DNA reads as TGTGCCAGCAGTTTAGGGACTAGGTATTCGGAGACCCAGTACTTC.

V and J are TRBV25-1 and TRBJ1-2; D uncertain. The germline gives CDR1 MGHDK, CDR2 SYGVNS. Trimming took 1 base from V and 4 from J, leaving 10 bases between them. The CDR3 extends over 14 amino acids. This CDR3 is CASSEFDTRYGYTF. In DNA form, the CDR3 reads TGTGCCAGCAGTGAATTCGACACCCGCTATGGCTACACCTTC.

The chain employs TRBV19 and TRBJ2-7; TRBD2 is a possible D gene (6 bases). Germline V gene lookup returns CDR1 LNHDA and CDR2 SQIVND (reference sequence). Trimming removed 6 bases at V and 4 bases at J, with 19 bases between. The length of the CDR3 is 15 residues. DNA for the CDR3: TGTGCCAGTAGCCTCGGGGTAGCGGACTATTACGAGCAGTACTTC. As protein: CASSLGVADYYEQYF.

This chain connects TRBV5-6 to TRBJ2-7; D is unclear. The germline V gene encodes CDR1 SGHDT and CDR2 YYEEEE. The germline V and J ends were trimmed by 4 bases and 3 bases, with 5 bases remaining between them. The CDR3 has 11 amino acids. This CDR3 reads CASSANYEQYF. Written as DNA, the CDR3 is TGTGCCAGCAGCGCGAACTACGAGCAGTACTTC.

The chain joins TRBV2 to TRBJ2-2, with unresolved D. The CDR3 is made up of 15 amino acids. The V gene lost 6 bases and the J gene lost 0 bases, with 11 bases spanning the gap. The V gene's germline CDR1 is SNHLY and CDR2 FYNNEI. The CDR3, as DNA: TGTGCCAGCAGGGCGGAGTTCGCGAACACCGGGGAGCTGTTTTTT. Translated, it gives CASRAEFANTGELFF.

This clone was counted once. The V gene is TRBV7-8, the J gene TRBJ2-3, with TRBD2 matching 10 bases. The J segment lost 0 bases and the V segment lost 5 bases, leaving 2 bases of the junction unmatched. Germline V gene data show CDR1 as SGHVS and CDR2 as FQNEAQ. The CDR3 has 15 amino acids. The CDR3 DNA sequence: TGTGCCAGCAGCCCACTAGCGGGAAGCACAGATACGCAGTATTTT. It yields the protein CASSPLAGSTDTQYF. Complete variable domain (other parts from reference TRBV7-8 and TRBJ2-3): GAGVSQSPRYKVAKRGQDVALRCDPISGHVSLFWYQQALGQGPEFLTYFQNEAQLDKSGLPSDRFFAERPEGSVSTLKIQRTQQEDSAVYLCASSPLAGSTDTQYFGPGTRLTVL.

The genes are TRBV4-1 and TRBJ2-1; TRBD1 might be the D (6 bases). The CDR3 length is 13 residues. V shed 2 bases and J shed 10 bases, with 12 bases lying between them. The germline V gene encodes CDR1 MGHRA and CDR2 YSYEKL. The CDR3 nucleotides read TGCGCCAGCAGCCAATCTACAGGGAACGAGCAGTTCTTC. Protein product: CASSQSTGNEQFF.

This chain connects TRBV10-3 to TRBJ1-1, with D possibly being TRBD1 (6 bases). V shed 10 bases and J shed 1 base, with 10 bases lying between them. Germline V CDR1 and CDR2: ENHRY, SYGVKD. This CDR3 has 12 residues. This CDR3 reads CATKTGNTEAFF. CDR3 nucleotides: TGTGCCACCAAGACAGGGAACACTGAAGCTTTCTTT.

The chain combines TRBV6-1 with TRBJ2-5, with a tentative D call TRBD2 (6 bases). Germline V gene sequence: CDR1 MNHNS, CDR2 SASEGT. Trimming removed 1 base from V and 5 bases from J, with 17 bases in between. CDR3 length: 16 amino acids. CDR3: CASSEDGGGAWETQYF. The CDR3 DNA follows: TGTGCCAGCAGTGAAGACGGGGGTGGGGCGTGGGAGACCCAGTACTTC.

The chain links TRBV5-1 to TRBJ1-6, with 8 bases that match TRBD1. V dropped 0 bases and J dropped 9; count of bases not matched to a gene: 5. The V gene's germline CDR1 is SGHRS and CDR2 YFSETQ. There are 15 residues in the CDR3. CDR3 coding DNA: TGCGCCAGCAGCTTGGAGGACAGGGTCCGTTCACCCCTCCACTTT. It codes for CASSLEDRVRSPLHF. The full variable domain, its missing parts supplied by reference TRBV5-1 and TRBJ1-6, is KAGVTQTPRYLIKTRGQQVTLSCSPISGHRSVSWYQQTPGQGLQFLFEYFSETQRNKGNFPGRFSGRQFSNSRSEMNVSTLELGDSALYLCASSLEDRVRSPLHFGNGTRLTVT.